A selection of T cell receptor beta chains follows, all from one sample in a study of blood T cell repertoires in COVID-19. The table came from immunoSEQ multiplex PCR; TCRdb's copy has only in-frame clones and leaves some out. The sample has around 19,000 clones; around 90% are singletons. Sequenced material: peripheral blood. The origin of the receptors is a human donor in a cohort sampled during active COVID-19. The donor label of this sample is uncertain. The CDR3 runs from the conserved cysteine through the conserved F or W. D genes are given only for firm matches. Clone size is given for some rows only: seen once, a few or many times, or a class if the clone is expanded.

TGTGCCAGCAGCCCGAGTAGGACAGGGGGCAACTATGGCTACACCTTC	CASSPSRTGGNYGYTF	NA	TRBV7-2	TRBD1	TRBJ1-2
TGCGCCAGCACAAAGATAACTGGGGGGACTAGCGGCTACGAGCAGTACTTC	CASTKITGGTSGYEQYF	NA	TRBV5-1	TRBD2	TRBJ2-7
TGCGCCAGCAGCTTGGCGTCAGGGGGCTACAATGAGCAGTTCTTC	CASSLASGGYNEQFF	NA	TRBV5-1	TRBD1	TRBJ2-1
TGTGCCAGTAGTATGGGGCAGGGGGGCCAGAGTGAGCAGTACTTC	CASSMGQGGQSEQYF	NA	TRBV19	NA	TRBJ2-7
TGCGCCAGCAGTGGAGGACAGGGCGGCGACGAGCAGTACTTC	CASSGGQGGDEQYF	NA	TRBV10-2	TRBD1	TRBJ2-7
TGTGCCAGCAGTTTGACATTTAGCAATCAGCCCCAGCATTTT	CASSLTFSNQPQHF	NA	TRBV6-5	NA	TRBJ1-5
TGCAGCGTGGGAGGGCGGGATGAAAAACTGTTTTTT	CSVGGRDEKLFF	NA	TRBV29-1	NA	TRBJ1-4
TGCGCCAGCAGCCCGGGAGTGGTCGAGACCCAGTACTTC	CASSPGVVETQYF	NA	TRBV5-1	NA	TRBJ2-5
TGCGCCAGCAGCTTGGAAGGGGGGGATGGCTACACCTTC	CASSLEGGDGYTF	NA	TRBV5-1	NA	TRBJ1-2
TGTGCCAGCAGTGAAGTCTTCTCTGGGGCCAACGTCCTGACTTTC	CASSEVFSGANVLTF	NA	TRBV6-1	NA	TRBJ2-6
TGTGCCAGCACCCGCGGGGGCACTGAAGCTTTCTTT	CASTRGGTEAFF	NA	TRBV28	NA	TRBJ1-1
TGTGCCAGCTCGACGAGACAGGCGATCTCCTACGAGCAGTACTTC	CASSTRQAISYEQYF	NA	TRBV28	NA	TRBJ2-7
TGTGCCAGCAGCCCGGGGAATCTTTACGAGCAGTACTTC	CASSPGNLYEQYF	few	TRBV28	NA	TRBJ2-7
TGCAGCGGCAACAGGGGCCCTGGCACTGAAGCTTTCTTT	CSGNRGPGTEAFF	NA	TRBV29-1	TRBD1	TRBJ1-1
TGCGCCAGCAGCTTGGAGGTAGCGGGAAGGTACGAGCAGTACTTC	CASSLEVAGRYEQYF	NA	TRBV5-1	TRBD2	TRBJ2-7
TGCGCCAGCAGCCAAGATCAAAGGGCTAGCGTAGCCAAAAACATTCAGTACTTC	CASSQDQRASVAKNIQYF	NA	TRBV4-1	NA	TRBJ2-4
TGTGCCAGCAGCTTGTACAGCGGGATGGTAAATGAGCAGTTCTTC	CASSLYSGMVNEQFF	NA	TRBV7-3	TRBD2	TRBJ2-1
TGCGCCAGCAGCGCCCAGTACACCGGGGAGCTGTTTTTT	CASSAQYTGELFF	NA	TRBV5-1	NA	TRBJ2-2
TGTGCCAGCAGCCAAGGACAGGGGGGCAATTATGGCTACACCTTC	CASSQGQGGNYGYTF	NA	TRBV3-1/TRBV3-2	TRBD1	TRBJ1-2
TGTGCCACCAGTGGCAGCGGGACTACTAGCACAGATACGCAGTATTTT	CATSGSGTTSTDTQYF	NA	TRBV24-1	TRBD2	TRBJ2-3
TGTGCCAGCAGCTTAGATCTAGGTCGTTTTCATACGCAGTATTTT	CASSLDLGRFHTQYF	NA	TRBV11-2	NA	TRBJ2-3
TGCGCCAGCAGCCCAGGAACAGGGAGTCTTAATGAAAAACTGTTTTTT	CASSPGTGSLNEKLFF	NA	TRBV5-1	NA	TRBJ1-4
TGTGCCAGCAGTGCGGATACGAAGGGGGACACCTTC	CASSADTKGDTF	NA	TRBV2	NA	TRBJ1-2
TGTGCCACCGAACTCAGGGGAGTCCAGACCCAGTACTTC	CATELRGVQTQYF	NA	TRBV2	NA	TRBJ2-5
TGTGCCAGCTCACCCTCGACTAGCGGGTTCTACGAGCAGTACTTC	CASSPSTSGFYEQYF	NA	TRBV18	TRBD2	TRBJ2-7
TGTGCCAGCAGCTTAGCTCTGGGGCAACTGTTTTTT	CASSLALGQLFF	NA	TRBV7-2	NA	TRBJ1-4
TGTGCCAGCAGCCGCTCCGGAGGGGGTAGCGGGTACAATGAGCAGTTCTTC	CASSRSGGGSGYNEQFF	NA	TRBV11-2	NA	TRBJ2-1
TGTGCCAGCAGCTTACCCGACAGGACTACGCAGTATTTT	CASSLPDRTTQYF	NA	TRBV11-2	NA	TRBJ2-3
TGTGCCATCAGTGAGGCGACAGGGTTCGAGCAGTACTTC	CAISEATGFEQYF	once	TRBV10-3	TRBD1	TRBJ2-7
TGTGCCAGCAGCGGCCTCACTAGCGGGACCCACAATGAGCAGTTCTTC	CASSGLTSGTHNEQFF	NA	TRBV5-6	TRBD2	TRBJ2-1
TGTGCCAGCAGCTTGGGTAGCGGGAGTAGCGATGAGCAGTTCTTC	CASSLGSGSSDEQFF	NA	TRBV5-4	TRBD2	TRBJ2-1
TGCAGCGGCACTAGCGGGAGTAGTATCGATGAGCAGTTCTTC	CSGTSGSSIDEQFF	NA	TRBV29-1	TRBD2	TRBJ2-1
TGTGCCAGCACTGGTAGCGGGGACGAGCAGTACTTC	CASTGSGDEQYF	few	TRBV12-3/TRBV12-4	TRBD2	TRBJ2-7
TGCGCCAGCAGTGAGACCTGGGAGGGGAGGAAGCAGTTCTTC	CASSETWEGRKQFF	NA	TRBV10-1	TRBD2	TRBJ2-1
TGTGCCAGCAGAATTGACAGACTTGGCACTGAAGCTTTCTTT	CASRIDRLGTEAFF	NA	TRBV28	NA	TRBJ1-1
TGTGCCAGCAGTAAAACAGACTACGAGCAGTACTTC	CASSKTDYEQYF	NA	TRBV5-4	NA	TRBJ2-7
TGCGCCAGCAGCCTCGAGGACAGGAACACTGAAGCTTTCTTT	CASSLEDRNTEAFF	NA	TRBV5-1	NA	TRBJ1-1
TGTGCCAGCAGTGAAGGGCAGGCCGGTTGGTACGAGCAGTACTTC	CASSEGQAGWYEQYF	NA	TRBV6-1	NA	TRBJ2-7
TGTGCCAGCAGCTTGGCCGTAGGGGGCGCGTCTGTGAACACTGAAGCTTTCTTT	CASSLAVGGASVNTEAFF	NA	TRBV5-5	TRBD1	TRBJ1-1
TGTGCCAGCAGTGAAGCTTGGGCATTGGATGAGCAGTTCTTC	CASSEAWALDEQFF	NA	TRBV2	NA	TRBJ2-1
TGTGCCATCAGTGACCGGAGCGGCCGTTTCCCCCCACACTATGGCTACACCTTC	CAISDRSGRFPPHYGYTF	NA	TRBV10-3	NA	TRBJ1-2
TGCGCCAGCAGCTACGGACAGGCAACTAATGAAAAACTGTTTTTT	CASSYGQATNEKLFF	NA	TRBV5-1	TRBD1	TRBJ1-4
TGCGCCAGCAGCTTAGGGACTAGCGGGGGTACCGCCTACGAGCAGTACTTC	CASSLGTSGGTAYEQYF	once	TRBV5-1	TRBD2	TRBJ2-7
TGTGCCAGCTCACCGGGACTAGCGGGAGAGGAGACCCAGTACTTC	CASSPGLAGEETQYF	NA	TRBV18	TRBD2	TRBJ2-5
TGTGCCAGTAGTATGCGAGGACTAGCCGCCTTCTCCTACAATGAGCAGTTCTTC	CASSMRGLAAFSYNEQFF	NA	TRBV19	TRBD2	TRBJ2-1
TGTGCCAGCAGTAGACTAGCGGGCACCCAAGAGACCCAGTACTTC	CASSRLAGTQETQYF	NA	TRBV6-5	TRBD2	TRBJ2-5
TGCGCCAGCAGCTCGGGGAGGGCCGGAGAGACCCAGTACTTC	CASSSGRAGETQYF	NA	TRBV5-1	TRBD2	TRBJ2-5
TGTGCCTGGACGTTTTCCCACACCTCCGGGGAGAATGAAAAACTGTTTTTT	CAWTFSHTSGENEKLFF	NA	TRBV30	NA	TRBJ1-4
TGTGCCAGCGGGGGACAGAGCACAGATACGCAGTATTTT	CASGGQSTDTQYF	NA	TRBV3-1/TRBV3-2	TRBD1	TRBJ2-3
TGTGCCAGCAGCCCCCCTAGCGGGGCGAACACCGGGGAGCTGTTTTTT	CASSPPSGANTGELFF	NA	TRBV9	TRBD2	TRBJ2-2
TGTGCCAGCAGCCAACCGGGACTCCCTCTGAGCTCCTACAATGAGCAGTTCTTC	CASSQPGLPLSSYNEQFF	few	TRBV3-1/TRBV3-2	NA	TRBJ2-1
TGTGCCAGCAGCGTAGCGGGGGGCGCGGGAGGAAACACCATATATTTT	CASSVAGGAGGNTIYF	NA	TRBV9	NA	TRBJ1-3